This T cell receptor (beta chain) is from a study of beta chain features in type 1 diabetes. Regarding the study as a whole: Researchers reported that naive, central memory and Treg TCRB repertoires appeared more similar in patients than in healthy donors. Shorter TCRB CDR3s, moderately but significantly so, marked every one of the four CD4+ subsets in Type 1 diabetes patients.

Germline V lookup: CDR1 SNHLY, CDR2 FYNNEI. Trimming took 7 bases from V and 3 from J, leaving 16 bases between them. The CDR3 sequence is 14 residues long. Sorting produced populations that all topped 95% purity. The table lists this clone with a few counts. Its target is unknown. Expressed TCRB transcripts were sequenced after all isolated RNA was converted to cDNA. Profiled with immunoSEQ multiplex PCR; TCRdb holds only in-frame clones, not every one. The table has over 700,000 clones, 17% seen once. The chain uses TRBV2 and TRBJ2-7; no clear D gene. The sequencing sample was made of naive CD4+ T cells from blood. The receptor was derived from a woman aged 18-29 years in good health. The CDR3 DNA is TGTGCCAGCAACAAAGGGTTGTCCTACTACGAGCAGTACTTC. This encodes CASNKGLSYYEQYF.